A single sample gave rise to the 22 T cell receptor beta chains below, sequenced in a study of CD8 T cell repertoires and HIV-1 epitope variants. Their antigens remain unidentified. The method was immunoSEQ multiplex PCR; TCRdb's version includes in-frame clones alone and lacks a portion of them. The repertoire holds about 5,600 clones, with around 62% as singletons. Sequenced material: cultured CD8+ T cells derived from PBMCs. The source of these receptors is a male donor with HIV.

V usage is TRBV28 and J usage is TRBJ1-1; 8 nucleotides agree with TRBD1. Germline CDR1 MDHEN, CDR2 SYDVKM. The CDR3 is 17 residues long. The V and J ends lost 2 bases and 0 bases, in that order; junction bases with no gene match: 8. CDR3 protein: CASSLMAGGEMNTEAFF. As DNA, the CDR3 is TGTGCCAGCAGTTTAATGGCAGGGGGCGAGATGAACACTGAAGCTTTCTTT.

The V gene is TRBV9, the J gene TRBJ2-7; D is unclear. The CDR3 runs 15 residues. Looked up from germline, CDR1 is SGDLS and CDR2 is YYNGEE. Trimming shortened V by 0 bases and J by 6 bases, and 16 bases separated the two germline ends. This CDR3 reads CASSVDPSSWSEQYF. The CDR3 bases are TGTGCCAGCAGCGTAGATCCCTCTAGTTGGTCCGAGCAGTACTTC.

This chain joins TRBV7-8 and TRBJ1-1; 8 bases align to TRBD1. Germline V gene lookup returns CDR1 SGHVS and CDR2 FQNEAQ. The CDR3 has 14 amino acids. V shed 0 bases, J shed 9 bases, and the junction held 6 bases outside the gene matches. CDR3 bases: TGTGCCAGCAGCTTAGCGGGGGACAGGACCCAAGCTTTCTTT. Translating gives CASSLAGDRTQAFF.

This sequence joins TRBV7-3 and TRBJ2-3; perhaps D is TRBD1 or TRBD2 (5 bases each). Deletions cut 0 bases from V and 1 base from J, with 8 bases between. The CDR3 runs 15 residues. The germline V gene has CDR1 SGHTA and CDR2 FQGTGA. As DNA, the CDR3 is TGTGCCAGCAGCTTAACGGGGGTGGGCACAGATACGCAGTATTTT. Translated, it gives CASSLTGVGTDTQYF.

The chain couples TRBV4-1 to TRBJ2-7; 12 bases are a match to TRBD2. V shed 1 base, J shed 5 bases, and the junction held 3 bases outside the gene matches. The CDR3 is made up of 15 amino acids. CDR1 and CDR2 from the germline V gene are MGHRA and YSYEKL. CDR3 nucleotides: TGCGCCAGCAGCCAAGGCGGACTAGCGGGGAACGAGCAGTACTTC. This sequence encodes CASSQGGLAGNEQYF.

The chain employs TRBV28 and TRBJ2-1, with 8 positions matching TRBD2. Germline assignment: CDR1 MDHEN and CDR2 SYDVKM. The V and J ends lost 2 bases and 7 bases, in that order; junction bases with no gene match: 4. The CDR3 length is 14 residues. The CDR3 protein is CASSLGRGENEQFF. The DNA for the CDR3 is TGTGCCAGCAGTTTAGGGCGGGGGGAAAATGAGCAGTTCTTC.

In DNA form, the CDR3 reads TGCGCCAGCAATCTCGGAGGGGACTACAATGAGCAGTTCTTC. Its protein is CASNLGGDYNEQFF. This chain joins TRBV5-1 and TRBJ2-1; TRBD2 might be the D (6 bases). V gave up 6 bases and J gave up 3 bases, with 13 bases separating them. CDR1 is SGHRS, CDR2 YFSETQ, per germline. The CDR3 extends over 14 amino acids.

This clone is a singleton in its sample. The rearrangement joins TRBV27 to TRBJ2-1, with TRBD2 as a possible D gene (6 bases). From germline, CDR1 is MNHEY and CDR2 SMNVEV (reference sequence). V was pared by 0 bases and J by 3 bases, with 21 bases between. The CDR3 spans 19 residues. The CDR3 DNA is TGTGCCAGCAGTTTATCGATCGCTAGAGGAGGGGCGAACTACAATGAGCAGTTCTTC. It specifies CASSLSIARGGANYNEQFF.

This sequence joins TRBV27 and TRBJ2-5; D is possibly TRBD2 (5 bases). The germline V and J ends were trimmed by 6 bases and 2 bases, with 16 bases remaining between them. The CDR3 spans 15 residues. Germline values: CDR1 MNHEY, CDR2 SMNVEV (reference sequence). CDR3 DNA: TGTGCCAGCAGCTCCGCCGGGATAGATCAAGAGACCCAGTACTTC. The encoded protein is CASSSAGIDQETQYF.

This clone has just a few counts. The V gene is TRBV7-2, the J gene TRBJ2-7, with a weak D call TRBD1 (6 bases). The CDR3 totals 12 residues. V was clipped by 5 bases and J by 3 bases, with 8 bases between them. The germline V gene encodes CDR1 SGHTA and CDR2 FQGNSA. CDR3 region: CASSEQGYEQYF. The CDR3 region has the DNA TGTGCCAGCAGCGAACAGGGCTACGAGCAGTACTTC.

The CDR3 DNA is TGCGCCAGCAGCCAAGCCCAGGGTAGGAGCACTGAAGCTTTCTTT. It encodes CASSQAQGRSTEAFF. The V gene is TRBV4-1, the J gene TRBJ1-1; the D gene is possibly TRBD1 (5 bases). With 1 base removed from V and 4 bases from J, the gap between germline ends came to 13 bases. Germline CDR1 and CDR2: MGHRA and YSYEKL. This CDR3 is built from 15 residues.

In its sample, this clone was seen once. The CDR3 DNA reads as TGTGCCAGCAGCCAGGGGCGAAGCTATGGCTACACCTTC. Protein product: CASSQGRSYGYTF. This chain uses TRBV13 with TRBJ1-2; maybe TRBD1 (6 bases). V dropped 5 bases and J dropped 4 bases, with 11 bases sitting between them. CDR3 length: 13 amino acids. Germline loops: CDR1 PRHDT, CDR2 FYEKMQ (reference sequence).

This clone appeared once. The genes are TRBV5-1 and TRBJ2-1; D not resolved. The CDR3 covers 16 residues. CDR1 SGHRS and CDR2 YFSETQ come from the germline V gene. The V gene lost 2 bases and the J gene lost 2 bases, with 14 bases spanning the gap. In DNA, the CDR3 is TGCGCCAGCAGCTTTAGGCAGAGCCCCCCCTACAATGAGCAGTTCTTC. The encoded protein is CASSFRQSPPYNEQFF. Together with reference TRBV5-1 and TRBJ2-1, the CDR3 gives the full variable domain: KAGVTQTPRYLIKTRGQQVTLSCSPISGHRSVSWYQQTPGQGLQFLFEYFSETQRNKGNFPGRFSGRQFSNSRSEMNVSTLELGDSALYLCASSFRQSPPYNEQFFGPGTRLTVL.

This chain joins TRBV10-1 and TRBJ2-1; TRBD2 agrees at 11 bases. The ends lost 5 bases at V and 5 bases at J; junction bases unmatched: 2. Germline V gene data show CDR1 as WNHNN and CDR2 as SYGVQD (reference sequence). The CDR3 is 14 residues long. The CDR3 reads CASSFSGGDNEQFF. In nucleotides, the CDR3 is TGCGCCAGCAGTTTTAGCGGGGGGGACAATGAGCAGTTCTTC.

The chain is built from TRBV28 and TRBJ2-5, with 11 bases fitting TRBD1. This CDR3 region has 16 residues. The J segment lost 0 bases and the V segment lost 5 bases, leaving 5 bases of the junction unmatched. Germline CDR1 and CDR2: MDHEN and SYDVKM. The CDR3 loop reads CASSPRTGGHQETQYF. DNA for the CDR3: TGTGCCAGCAGTCCCCGGACAGGGGGCCACCAAGAGACCCAGTACTTC.

The chain employs TRBV4-2 and TRBJ1-3; D perhaps matches TRBD1 (6 bases). The CDR3 sequence is 17 residues long. The germline CDR1 and CDR2 sequences are LGHNA and YNFKEQ. Trimming left V 0 bases short and J 0 bases short, with 12 bases between. The DNA for the CDR3 is TGTGCCAGCAGCCAAGATACAGGGATGTTCTCTGGAAACACCATATATTTT. This encodes CASSQDTGMFSGNTIYF.

The genes are TRBV5-4 and TRBJ2-7; unclear D gene. Trimming cost V 4 bases and J 2 bases, with 13 bases left between them. Per the germline V gene, CDR1 is SGHNT and CDR2 is YYREEE (reference sequence). The CDR3 is made up of 14 amino acids. The CDR3 DNA is TGTGCCAGCAGCCCGGATGGCGGAACCTACGAGCAGTACTTC. Protein: CASSPDGGTYEQYF.

The genes are TRBV19 and TRBJ2-7; D possibly matches TRBD1 or TRBD2 (5 bases each). The germline V gene has CDR1 LNHDA and CDR2 SQIVND (reference sequence). Trimming took 5 bases from V and 1 from J, leaving 12 bases between them. The CDR3 has 14 amino acids. CDR3 residues: CASSPWGGSYEQYF. The DNA for the CDR3 is TGTGCCAGTAGTCCCTGGGGCGGGTCCTACGAGCAGTACTTC.

The J gene is TRBJ2-3, the V gene TRBV30, with D tentatively TRBD2 (6 bases). Germline-derived CDR1 and CDR2 are GTSNPN and SVGIG (reference sequence). Trimming removed 0 bases from V and 2 bases from J, with 18 bases in between. CDR3 length: 17 amino acids. CDR3 sequence (DNA): TGTGCCTGGAGTGTACTCGGTAGCGGTAGCTACACAGATACGCAGTATTTT. Translation: CAWSVLGSGSYTDTQYF. The full variable domain, its missing parts supplied by reference TRBV30 and TRBJ2-3, is SQTIHQWPATLVQPVGSPLSLECTVEGTSNPNLYWYRQAAGRGLQLLFYSVGIGQISSEVPQNLSASRPQDRQFILSSKKLLLSDSGFYLCAWSVLGSGSYTDTQYFGPGTRLTVL.

CDR3 DNA: TGTGCCAGCAGCTCCATCGGGGACATAGCCAAAAACATTCAGTACTTC. Its protein product is CASSSIGDIAKNIQYF. The chain carries TRBV7-8 and TRBJ2-4; D is possibly TRBD1 (6 bases). From germline, CDR1 is SGHVS and CDR2 FQNEAQ. The V gene lost 4 bases and the J gene lost 0 bases, with 13 bases spanning the gap. The CDR3 covers 16 residues.

This sequence joins TRBV11-3 and TRBJ2-7, with TRBD2 as a possible D gene (5 bases). Germline-derived CDR1 and CDR2 are SGHNT and YENEEA. The CDR3 is made up of 13 amino acids. V dropped 3 bases and J dropped 7 bases, with 13 bases sitting between them. The CDR3 loop is CASSFAPSGEQYF. CDR3 bases: TGTGCCAGCAGCTTCGCTCCCAGCGGAGAGCAGTACTTC. Supplemented by reference TRBV11-3 and TRBJ2-7, the full variable domain reads EAGVVQSPRYKIIEKKQPVAFWCNPISGHNTLYWYLQNLGQGPELLIRYENEEAVDDSQLPKDRFSAERLKGVDSTLKIQPAELGDSAVYLCASSFAPSGEQYFGPGTRLTVT.

This clone was seen more than once but under ten times. V and J are TRBV19 and TRBJ1-1; the D is unclear. Per germline, CDR1 LNHDA and CDR2 SQIVND (reference sequence). The V gene lost 1 base and the J gene lost 1 base, with 7 bases spanning the gap. The CDR3 is 14 amino acids. The CDR3 sequence: CASSIGGWNTEAFF. DNA of the CDR3: TGTGCCAGTAGTATAGGAGGATGGAACACTGAAGCTTTCTTT.